The subject of this entry is one TCR beta chain. This sample was included in a study of blood T cell repertoires in COVID-19. Turning to the study itself: Sites across the United States, Italy and Spain contributed samples from acute and convalescent COVID-19. Nucleic acid was either cDNA or gDNA, and it came from T cells, B-cell-depleted T cells, or PBMCs.

Trimming left V 0 bases short and J 2 bases short, with 2 bases between. The CDR3 contains 13 residues. Looked up from germline, CDR1 is SGHRS and CDR2 is YFSETQ. Original processing methods: Reference gene primer amplification gave nucleated cell count estimates. The repertoire was sequenced with immunoSEQ multiplex PCR; TCRdb's copy has only in-frame clones and lacks some. V, J and clone size are those of that table, while D and trimming were read from the DNA. The sample has 110,000 or so clones, 81% seen once. This clonotype originated in a man between 50 and 59 years old with acute or convalescent COVID-19. The chain couples TRBV5-1 to TRBJ2-2; D call uncertain. The specimen was peripheral blood. The CDR3 coding sequence is TGCGCCAGCAGCTTGGTAAACACCGGGGAGCTGTTTTTT. Translation gives CASSLVNTGELFF.